What follows describes a single TCR beta chain. Using immunoSEQ multiplex PCR, the repertoire was profiled, and TCRdb retains in-frame clones only, with some absent. The profile shows around 130,000 clones, around three quarters of them singletons. This entry comes from a study of blood T cell repertoires in COVID-19. Looked up from germline, CDR1 is SGHDT and CDR2 is YYEEEE. The length of the CDR3 is 13 residues. V shed 3 bases, J shed 11 bases, and the junction held 5 bases outside the gene matches. The sequence derives from a human donor in a cohort sampled during active COVID-19. The V gene is TRBV5-6, the J gene TRBJ1-2; 12 bases are a match to TRBD1. The sequencing sample was made of peripheral blood. CDR3 in DNA: TGTGCCAGCAGCTCTCCGGGACAGGGGGCTTACACCTTC. Translation gives CASSSPGQGAYTF.